This T cell receptor beta chain was identified in a study of cytomegalovirus exposure and HLA in healthy donors (dated by TCRdb to 2015 to 2018). Background for the entire study: An earlier analysis of fewer than 750 of the donors reported 276 Gb of sequence data and about 120 million unique TCR beta sequences obtained from roughly 170 million T cells. About 320 gigabases of sequencing data and around 87 million unique TCR sequences were included in an early release covering roughly 700 HLA-typed donors. Among the roughly 370 genotyped donors, approximately 82% belonged to the genetic ancestry cluster associated with self-reported Caucasian donors. The study was designed to test whether signatures of past pathogen exposure could be identified by cataloging public T cell receptors. The study used immunosequencing to profile the T cell repertoires of 666 subjects and linked those repertoires to cytomegalovirus serostatus. Besides the first cohort of approximately 710 subjects, a separate validation cohort made up of 120 different subjects was used. The study combined high-throughput TCR immunosequencing, statistical association of individual TCRs with disease status, and machine learning to predict cytomegalovirus infection status. To study patterns of TCR occurrence, a later analysis re-analyzed previously published TCR beta repertoires from more than 550 donors and added high-resolution HLA genotyping. In the later analysis, no new phenotypic data were used to find candidate immune exposures; instead, reliance was placed on TCR beta sequences and their occurrence across donors. An earlier analysis of 587 of the donors used high-throughput TCR beta sequencing to judge whether each TCR beta V gene segment behaved as functional or pseudogenic. Donor age, sex, ethnicity and CMV serostatus were compiled together with the repertoire data. A later genetic analysis used genome-wide SNP genotypes for about three fifths of the 666 donors, treating that subset as a discovery cohort. Every repertoire in the discovery cohort had been generated on one and the same sequencing platform. HLA typing covered class I and class II loci at four-digit resolution. The number of typed donors differed by locus: 629-630 for A, B, C, DRB1 and DQB1; 522 for DQA1; around 580 for DPA1; and roughly 450 for DPB1. About five DR-DQ haplotypes were treated as single units for association and clustering because of strong linkage in the cohort. Among over 350 genotyped donors of the cohort, an average of about 240,000 unique TCR beta nucleotide sequences were sequenced per donor, roughly 18% of them non-productive.

Receptor libraries were prepared by the immunoSEQ multiplex PCR assay. The multiplex PCR relied on a mix of 60 forward primers for TCR Vbeta segments and 13 reverse primers for TCR Jbeta segments. The CDR3 region of rearranged TCR beta genes was amplified from genomic DNA by a multiplex PCR assay. Amplified TCR beta libraries were sequenced as 87-base-pair reads on the Illumina HiSeq System. In the original analysis: A later analysis tallied 70 million to 100 million unique TCR beta chains across the 600 to 700 repertoires, and some 12 million of those chains were shared by two or more donors. A nearest-neighbor algorithm error-corrected the raw reads and collapsed the reads into unique sequences, merging closely related sequences to remove PCR and sequencing errors. CDR3 sequences were aligned to IMGT reference sequences to assign V, D and J gene segments. For a sequence to be retained, a match of at least six nucleotides to both a V gene segment and a J gene segment was required. A rearrangement counted as productive if the CDR3 had no stop codons and remained in frame with V and J, and every other rearrangement counted as non-productive. Following IMGT convention, CDR3 was defined as the stretch from the second conserved V-encoded cysteine to the conserved J-encoded phenylalanine. In an earlier analysis of roughly 580 of the donors, sequences lacking an unambiguous match to a single V gene segment were excluded. An earlier analysis of approximately 590 of the donors classified V segments as functional when productive rearrangements were above 56.7% and as segregating when the standard deviation between donors was above 5%. A statistical classification framework was built to diagnose cytomegalovirus status from the catalog of TCR beta chain sequences. V and J gene assignment, in a later analysis, came from comparing TCR nucleotide sequences with IMGT/GENE-DB human TR gene sequences. Using the TCRdist pipeline, a later analysis assigned CDR3 sequences along with most-parsimonious VDJ recombination scenarios. In a later analysis, each TCR beta chain was defined by its CDR3 amino acid sequence together with its V-gene family, and reads lacking a unique V-gene family were excluded. To address suspected cross-contamination and a sequencing artifact, a later analysis removed 550 to 750 highly shared, low-generation-probability nucleotide sequences. In a later analysis, a clonal expansion index for each public chain was calculated from normalized within-repertoire ranks of inferred template counts. A later analysis computed generation probabilities with a VDJ recombination model fitted to out-of-frame rearrangements, and checked the results against IGoR. A later analysis scored TCR-TCR, TCR-HLA and TCR-CMV co-occurrence with hypergeometric tests, applying a repertoire-size bias correction to TCR pairs. A later analysis estimated false discovery rates by permuting HLA or CMV assignments 20 times. In a later analysis, co-occurring TCRs were grouped with DBSCAN, and TCRdist sequence similarity was added when clustering was performed within HLA-allele-positive subsets. Repertoires with fewer than 30,000 or more than 120,000 public chains, plus five repertoires with anomalous nucleotide sharing, were excluded from co-occurrence clustering. In TCRdb, the immuneACCESS table is reduced to in-frame sequences with V and J assigned. These tables do not hold every clone; where another copy was compared, an unresolved V gene accounts for under half, and the others remain unexplained. V and J calls and clone size follow that table, whereas D and trimming were derived from the DNA. Present in this sample are 90,000 to 100,000 clones, about four fifths of which were seen just once. Jointly, the top ten make up approximately 3% of the sample.

The CDR3 spans 15 residues, from the cysteine through the phenylalanine. Left in the record is the CDR3 DNA by itself, 45 bases read in frame from the first base. According to the germline V gene (reference sequence), CDR1 reads MNHEY and CDR2 reads SMNVEV. V gives up 2 bases and J gives up 6 bases, and the segment between their germline ends measures 14 bases. Concerning this clone: Its binding antigen is unknown. The input lacks base qualities; no much larger clone sits a single base away.

The cohort was made up of about 670 healthy bone marrow donors. At the time of sampling, every cohort member was nominally healthy, though immune exposures that went unrecorded were likely present. The donor was CMV seronegative and belonged to the group of around 400 seronegative cohort members. Every donor gave a peripheral blood sample, and the peripheral blood mononuclear cells from that sample were used for TCR beta sequencing. The Qiagen DNeasy Blood Extraction Kit was used to extract genomic DNA from the blood cell samples. Study-wide findings and limitations: A later genetic analysis associated a missense DCLRE1C variant with V-gene and J-gene trimming of TCR beta chains, and an independent cohort replicated the association. In vitro tests confirmed that a few of the cytomegalovirus-associated TCR beta chains recognize cytomegalovirus antigens. While some public TCRs were present in many individuals, most TCR sequences turned up only very rarely across donors. Some 15 rarely observed V segments, including chromosome 9 orphons, were excluded from the earlier analysis of a few hundred of the donors because counts were too low. According to the authors, the approach could potentially be generalized to other disease states and immunological phenotypes. A further reported finding was that TCR beta sequences accurately predicted the HLA-A and HLA-B alleles for most subjects in the first cohort. An earlier analysis of approximately 590 of the donors showed that most TCR beta V segments appeared in productive rearrangements either about 87% or about 30% of the time, which broadly matched IMGT annotations. According to a later analysis, most CMV-associated TCR beta chains appeared to be HLA-restricted, and the HLA associations seemed to be driven largely by CMV exposure. The only immune exposure information available for the cohort was CMV serostatus. According to a later genetic analysis, donors in an Asian-associated ancestry cluster had fewer N-insertions in productive TCRs than the approximately 610-donor mean. Strong co-occurrence of HLA alleles, especially DR and DQ, made assigning TCR associations to individual alleles difficult. Sequencing depth was assumed to be roughly uniform across donors in the presence/absence analyses, though that assumption may not hold. A cluster of highly shared sequence variants was judged likely to be a technical artifact of the sequencing pipeline. In this cohort, only TCR beta chains were sequenced, and detectable features were limited by the absence of alpha or paired-chain data. Some IMGT-functional V segments, including TRBV6-2 and TRBV6-3, could not be told apart with the 87-base-pair reads, so those segments were excluded. According to a later analysis, parvovirus B19, influenza, CMV and Epstein-Barr virus appeared linked to several top co-occurrence clusters. In a later analysis, some 18,000 TCR beta sequences were associated with specific HLA alleles at a false discovery rate of 0.05. Cytomegalovirus status was reported to be diagnosed by the classifier with high specificity and sensitivity in both the original and validation cohorts. According to a later analysis, TCR association rates differed among HLA loci, with DRB1 alleles showing the most associated TCRs and HLA-C alleles showing the fewest. HLA typing was unavailable for some donors at each locus, so association tests used only the typed subset. A total of 150 or so TCR beta chains were listed by the study as associated with cytomegalovirus. Linkage disequilibrium might explain the correlated functional status among segregating V segments, but an unknown experimental factor could not be excluded. A later analysis found that HLA-associated TCR beta chains were more clonally expanded and had lower generation probabilities than equally common non-associated chains.

Sequenced: PBMCs. The chain was built from TRBV27 and TRBJ1-5; TRBD1 might be the D gene, on 5 matching bases. The sequence came from a woman aged 40 to 49 in good health and CMV-seronegative. The nucleotides read TGTGCCAGCAGTTTAACCGCCAGGGCAGCTCAGCCCCAGCATTTT. Translated, it reads CASSLTARAAQPQHF.